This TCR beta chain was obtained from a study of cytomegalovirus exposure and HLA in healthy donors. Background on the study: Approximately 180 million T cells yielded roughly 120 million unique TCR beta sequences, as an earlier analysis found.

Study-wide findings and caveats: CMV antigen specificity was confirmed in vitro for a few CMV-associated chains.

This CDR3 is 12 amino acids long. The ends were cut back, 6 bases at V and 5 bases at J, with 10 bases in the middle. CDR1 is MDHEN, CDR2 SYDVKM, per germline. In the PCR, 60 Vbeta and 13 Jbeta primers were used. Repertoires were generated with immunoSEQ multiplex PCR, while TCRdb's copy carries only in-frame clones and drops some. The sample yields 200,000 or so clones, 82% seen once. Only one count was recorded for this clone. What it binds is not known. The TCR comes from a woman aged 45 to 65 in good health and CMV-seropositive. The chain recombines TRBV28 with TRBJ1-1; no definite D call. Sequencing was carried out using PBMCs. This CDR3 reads CASSLPGTEAFF. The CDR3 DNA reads TGTGCCAGCAGCCTCCCGGGGACTGAAGCTTTCTTT.